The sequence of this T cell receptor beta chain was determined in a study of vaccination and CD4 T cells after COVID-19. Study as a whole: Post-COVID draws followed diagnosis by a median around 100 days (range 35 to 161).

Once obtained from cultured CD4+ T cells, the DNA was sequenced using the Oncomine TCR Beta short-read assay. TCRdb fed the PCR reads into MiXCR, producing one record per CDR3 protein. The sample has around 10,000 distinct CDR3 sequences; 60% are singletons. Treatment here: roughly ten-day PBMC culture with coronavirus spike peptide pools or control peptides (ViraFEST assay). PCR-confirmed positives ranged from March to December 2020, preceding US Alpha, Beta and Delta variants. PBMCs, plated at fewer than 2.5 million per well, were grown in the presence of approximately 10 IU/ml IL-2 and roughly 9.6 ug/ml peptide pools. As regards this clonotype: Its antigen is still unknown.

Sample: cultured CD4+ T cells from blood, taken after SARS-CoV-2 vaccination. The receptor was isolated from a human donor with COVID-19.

CDR3 loop: CSVGESTGITQYF. The CDR3 DNA is TGCAGCGTTGGGGAATCTACAGGGATTACGCAGTATTTT. The chain has TRBV29-1 and TRBJ2-3; a possible D gene is TRBD1 (6 bases). The CDR3 runs 13 residues. Germline lookup yields CDR1 SQVTM and CDR2 ANQGSEA. V was trimmed by 4 bases and J by 8 bases, leaving 16 bases between them.